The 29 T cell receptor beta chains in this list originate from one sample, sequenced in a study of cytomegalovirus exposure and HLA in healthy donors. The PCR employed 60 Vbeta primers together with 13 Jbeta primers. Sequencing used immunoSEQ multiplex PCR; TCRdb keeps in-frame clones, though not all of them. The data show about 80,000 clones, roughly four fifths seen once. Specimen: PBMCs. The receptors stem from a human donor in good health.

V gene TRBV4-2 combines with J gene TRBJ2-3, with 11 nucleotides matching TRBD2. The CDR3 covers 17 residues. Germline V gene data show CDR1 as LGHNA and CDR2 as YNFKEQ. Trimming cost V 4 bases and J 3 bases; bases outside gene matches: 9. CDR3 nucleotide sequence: TGTGCCAGCAGCCTGGAGCTAGCGGGGGGTGGGACAGATACGCAGTATTTT. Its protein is CASSLELAGGGTDTQYF.

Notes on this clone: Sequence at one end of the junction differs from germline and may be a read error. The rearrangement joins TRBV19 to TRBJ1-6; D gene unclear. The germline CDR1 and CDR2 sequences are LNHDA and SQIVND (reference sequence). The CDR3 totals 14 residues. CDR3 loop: CASSSSEVWSPLNF. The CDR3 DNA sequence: TGTGCCAGTAGTTCCAGCGAAGTTTGGTCACCCCTCAACTTT.

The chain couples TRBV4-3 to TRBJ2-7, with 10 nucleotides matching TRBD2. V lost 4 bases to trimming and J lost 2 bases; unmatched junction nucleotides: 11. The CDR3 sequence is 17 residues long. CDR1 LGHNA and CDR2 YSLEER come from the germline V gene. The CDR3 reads CASSRLSGGAKPYEQYF. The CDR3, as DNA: TGCGCCAGCAGCCGGCTGAGCGGGGGGGCCAAGCCCTACGAGCAGTACTTC.

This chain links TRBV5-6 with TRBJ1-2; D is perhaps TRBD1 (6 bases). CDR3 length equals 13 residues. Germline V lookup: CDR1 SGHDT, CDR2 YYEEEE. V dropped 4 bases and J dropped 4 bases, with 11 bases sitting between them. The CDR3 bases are TGTGCCAGCAGCGAACAGGGTTCCTATGGCTACACCTTC. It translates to CASSEQGSYGYTF. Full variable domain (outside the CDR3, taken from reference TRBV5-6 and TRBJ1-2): DAGVTQSPTHLIKTRGQQVTLRCSPKSGHDTVSWYQQALGQGPQFIFQYYEEEERQRGNFPDRFSGHQFPNYSSELNVNALLLGDSALYLCASSEQGSYGYTFGSGTRLTVV.

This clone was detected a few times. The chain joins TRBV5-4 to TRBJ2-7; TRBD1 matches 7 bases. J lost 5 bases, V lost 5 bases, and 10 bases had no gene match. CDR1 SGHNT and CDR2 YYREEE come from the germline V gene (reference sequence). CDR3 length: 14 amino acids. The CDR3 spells CASSRDDRVNEQYF. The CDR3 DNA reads TGTGCCAGCAGTAGAGACGACAGGGTTAACGAGCAGTACTTC.

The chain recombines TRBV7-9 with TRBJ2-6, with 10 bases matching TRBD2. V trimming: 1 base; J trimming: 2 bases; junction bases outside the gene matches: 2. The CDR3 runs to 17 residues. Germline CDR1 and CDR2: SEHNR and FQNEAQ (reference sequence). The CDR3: CASSLGSGGAGANVLTF. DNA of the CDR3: TGTGCCAGCAGCTTAGGGAGCGGGGGGGCTGGGGCCAACGTCCTGACTTTC.

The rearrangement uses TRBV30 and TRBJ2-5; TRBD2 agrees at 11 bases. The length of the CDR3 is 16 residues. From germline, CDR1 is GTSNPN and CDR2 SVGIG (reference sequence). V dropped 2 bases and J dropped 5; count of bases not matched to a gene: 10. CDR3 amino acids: CAWSIIAGGRSETQYF. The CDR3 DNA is TGTGCCTGGAGTATAATAGCGGGGGGGCGGTCGGAGACCCAGTACTTC.

The CDR3 bases are TGTGCCAGCAGCTTTCGACAGGGGGCCTACGAGCAGTACTTC. It codes for CASSFRQGAYEQYF. The rearrangement joins TRBV7-9 to TRBJ2-7; 9 nucleotides agree with TRBD1. Germline CDR1 and CDR2: SEHNR and FQNEAQ (reference sequence). This CDR3 comprises 14 residues. Unmatched junction bases numbered 2, after V lost 3 bases and J lost 2 bases.

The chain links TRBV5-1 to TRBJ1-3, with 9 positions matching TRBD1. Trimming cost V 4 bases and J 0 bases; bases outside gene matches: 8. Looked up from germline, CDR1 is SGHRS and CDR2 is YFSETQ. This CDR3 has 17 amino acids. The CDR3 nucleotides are TGCGCCAGCAGCACCGGGACAGGGCCTATCTCTGGAAACACCATATATTTT. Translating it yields CASSTGTGPISGNTIYF.

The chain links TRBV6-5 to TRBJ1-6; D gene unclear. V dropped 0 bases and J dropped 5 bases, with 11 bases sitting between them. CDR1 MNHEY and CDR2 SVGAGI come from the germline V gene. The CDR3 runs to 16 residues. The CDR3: CASSYSRSLHNSPLHF. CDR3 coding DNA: TGTGCCAGCAGTTACTCCCGGTCCCTTCATAATTCACCCCTCCACTTT.

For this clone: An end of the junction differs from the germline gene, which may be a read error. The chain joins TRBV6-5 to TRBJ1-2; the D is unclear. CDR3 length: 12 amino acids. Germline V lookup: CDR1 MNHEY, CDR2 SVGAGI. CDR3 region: CASSSPRGGYPF. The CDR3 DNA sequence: TGTGCCAGCAGTTCCCCCAGAGGAGGCTACCCCTTC.

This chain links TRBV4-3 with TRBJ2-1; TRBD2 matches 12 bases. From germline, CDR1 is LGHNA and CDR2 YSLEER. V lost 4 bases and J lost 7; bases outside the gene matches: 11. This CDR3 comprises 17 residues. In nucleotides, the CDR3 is TGCGCCAGCAGCCTAAACCTCGGGACTAGCGGGCGAAATGAGCAGTTCTTC. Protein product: CASSLNLGTSGRNEQFF.

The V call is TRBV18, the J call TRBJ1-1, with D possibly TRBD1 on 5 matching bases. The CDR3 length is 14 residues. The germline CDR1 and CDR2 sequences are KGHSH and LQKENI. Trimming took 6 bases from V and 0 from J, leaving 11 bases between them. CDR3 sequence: CASSSTVMNTEAFF. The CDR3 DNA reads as TGTGCCAGCTCGTCGACAGTTATGAACACTGAAGCTTTCTTT.

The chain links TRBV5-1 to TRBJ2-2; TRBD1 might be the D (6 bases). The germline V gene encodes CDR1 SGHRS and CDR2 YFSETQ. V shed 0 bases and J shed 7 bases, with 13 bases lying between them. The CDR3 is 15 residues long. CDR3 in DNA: TGCGCCAGCAGCTTGGTGGCAGGGGAAATCGGGGAGCTGTTTTTT. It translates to CASSLVAGEIGELFF.

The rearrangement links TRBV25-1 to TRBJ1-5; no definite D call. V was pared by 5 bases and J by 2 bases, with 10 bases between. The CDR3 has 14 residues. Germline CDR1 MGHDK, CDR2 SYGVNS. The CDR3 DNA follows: TGTGCCAGCAGTCCTATCGGGGGCAATCAGCCCCAGCATTTT. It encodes CASSPIGGNQPQHF.

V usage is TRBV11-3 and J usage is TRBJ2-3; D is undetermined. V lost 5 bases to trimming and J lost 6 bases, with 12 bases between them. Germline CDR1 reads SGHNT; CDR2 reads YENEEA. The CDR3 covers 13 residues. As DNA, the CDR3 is TGTGCCAGCAGCCTTGGCCACCTGGATACGCAGTATTTT. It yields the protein CASSLGHLDTQYF. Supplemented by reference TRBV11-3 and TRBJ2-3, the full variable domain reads EAGVVQSPRYKIIEKKQPVAFWCNPISGHNTLYWYLQNLGQGPELLIRYENEEAVDDSQLPKDRFSAERLKGVDSTLKIQPAELGDSAVYLCASSLGHLDTQYFGPGTRLTVL.

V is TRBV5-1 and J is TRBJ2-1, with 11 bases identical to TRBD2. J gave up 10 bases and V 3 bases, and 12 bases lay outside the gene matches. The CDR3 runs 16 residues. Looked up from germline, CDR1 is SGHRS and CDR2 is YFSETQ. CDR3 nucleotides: TGCGCCAGCAGCTCCAATAGCGGGGGGGAATCAAAAGAGCAGTTCTTC. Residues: CASSSNSGGESKEQFF. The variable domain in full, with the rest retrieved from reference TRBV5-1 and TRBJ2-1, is KAGVTQTPRYLIKTRGQQVTLSCSPISGHRSVSWYQQTPGQGLQFLFEYFSETQRNKGNFPGRFSGRQFSNSRSEMNVSTLELGDSALYLCASSSNSGGESKEQFFGPGTRLTVL.

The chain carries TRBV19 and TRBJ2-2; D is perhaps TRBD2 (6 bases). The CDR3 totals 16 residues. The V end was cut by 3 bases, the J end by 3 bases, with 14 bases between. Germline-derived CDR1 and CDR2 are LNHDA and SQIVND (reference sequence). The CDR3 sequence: CASSIPHGGDTGELFF. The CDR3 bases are TGTGCCAGTAGTATTCCCCACGGCGGGGACACCGGGGAGCTGTTTTTT.

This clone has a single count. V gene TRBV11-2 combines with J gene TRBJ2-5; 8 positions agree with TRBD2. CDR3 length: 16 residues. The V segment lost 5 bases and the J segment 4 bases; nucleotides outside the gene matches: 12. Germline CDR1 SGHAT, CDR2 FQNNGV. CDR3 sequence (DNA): TGTGCCAGCAGCCTCGCGGGCGGCGGGGGGTTAGAGACCCAGTACTTC. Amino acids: CASSLAGGGGLETQYF.

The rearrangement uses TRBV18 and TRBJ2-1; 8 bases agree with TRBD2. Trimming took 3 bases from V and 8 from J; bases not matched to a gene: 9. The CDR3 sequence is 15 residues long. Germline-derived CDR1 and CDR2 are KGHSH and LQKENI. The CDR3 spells CASSPLGGARDEQFF. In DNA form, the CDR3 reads TGTGCCAGCTCACCTCTCGGGGGGGCCCGAGATGAGCAGTTCTTC.

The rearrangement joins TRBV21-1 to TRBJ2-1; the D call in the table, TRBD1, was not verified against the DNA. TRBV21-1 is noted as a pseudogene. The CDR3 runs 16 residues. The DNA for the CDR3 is TGTGCCAGCCGAGTGGACAGAGTGGTGACCTACAATGAGCAGTTCTTC. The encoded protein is CASRVDRVVTYNEQFF.

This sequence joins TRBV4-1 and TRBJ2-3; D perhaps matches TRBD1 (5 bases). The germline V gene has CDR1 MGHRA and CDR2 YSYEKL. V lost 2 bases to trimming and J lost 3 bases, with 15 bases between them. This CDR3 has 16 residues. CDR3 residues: CASSQPGAAKTDTQYF. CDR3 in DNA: TGCGCCAGCAGCCAACCTGGGGCCGCCAAGACAGATACGCAGTATTTT.

CDR3 coding DNA: TGTGCCAGCAGCCTTTCTCGCATCTTCGGGACAGGGAACTACGAGCAGTACTTC. This codes for CASSLSRIFGTGNYEQYF. V and J are TRBV7-9 and TRBJ2-7; 9 nucleotides align to TRBD1. V shed 5 bases and J 3 bases; nucleotides not matched to a gene: 17. This CDR3 has 18 residues. Germline V gene sequence: CDR1 SEHNR, CDR2 FQNEAQ (reference sequence).

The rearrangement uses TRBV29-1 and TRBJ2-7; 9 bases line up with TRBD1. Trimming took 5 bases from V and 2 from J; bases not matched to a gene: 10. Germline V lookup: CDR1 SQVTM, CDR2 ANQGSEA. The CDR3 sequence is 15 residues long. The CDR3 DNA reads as TGCAGCGTTAAAACGCGGACAGGGGCCGCCTACGAGCAGTACTTC. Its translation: CSVKTRTGAAYEQYF.

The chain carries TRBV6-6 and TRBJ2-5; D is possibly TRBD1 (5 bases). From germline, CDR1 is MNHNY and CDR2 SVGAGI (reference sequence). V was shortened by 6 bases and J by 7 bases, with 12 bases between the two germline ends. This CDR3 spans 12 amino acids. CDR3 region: CASRLDRGTQYF. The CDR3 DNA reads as TGTGCCAGCAGACTCGACAGAGGGACCCAGTACTTC.

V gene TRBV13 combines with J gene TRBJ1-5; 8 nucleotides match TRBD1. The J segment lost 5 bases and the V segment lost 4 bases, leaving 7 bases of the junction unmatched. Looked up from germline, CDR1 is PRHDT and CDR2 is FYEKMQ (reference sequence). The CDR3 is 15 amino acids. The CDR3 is CASSYGQGVDQPQHF. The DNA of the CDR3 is TGTGCCAGCAGCTATGGACAGGGAGTTGATCAGCCCCAGCATTTT.

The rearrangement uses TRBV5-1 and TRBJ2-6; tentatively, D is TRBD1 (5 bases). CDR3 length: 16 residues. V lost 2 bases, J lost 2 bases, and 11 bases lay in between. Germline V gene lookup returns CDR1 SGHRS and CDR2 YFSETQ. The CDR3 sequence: CASSFLAGTGANVLTF. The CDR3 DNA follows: TGCGCCAGCAGCTTCTTAGCAGGGACTGGGGCCAACGTCCTGACTTTC.

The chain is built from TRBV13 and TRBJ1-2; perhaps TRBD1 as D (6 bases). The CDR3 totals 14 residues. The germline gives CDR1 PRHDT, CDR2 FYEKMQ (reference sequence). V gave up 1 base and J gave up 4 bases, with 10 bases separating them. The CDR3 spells CASSLVGARYGYTF. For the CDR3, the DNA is TGTGCCAGCAGCTTAGTGGGGGCGCGCTATGGCTACACCTTC.

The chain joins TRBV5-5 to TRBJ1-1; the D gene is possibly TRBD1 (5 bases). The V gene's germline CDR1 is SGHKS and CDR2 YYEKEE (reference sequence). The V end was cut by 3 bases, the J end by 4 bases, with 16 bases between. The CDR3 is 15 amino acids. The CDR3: CASSSRGGYGTEAFF. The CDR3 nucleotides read TGTGCCAGCAGCTCGCGGGGGGGTTACGGCACTGAAGCTTTCTTT.